This T cell receptor (beta chain) appears in the sequencing data of a study of identical twins. The study, taken as a whole, reports: Cross-sectional statistics underpinned the conclusions; the same donors were not followed. Abundant beta clonotypes from cord blood bore fewer insertions; memory repertoires lacked this pattern.

This clonotype was observed many times. No antigen is known for it. TCRdb re-called the 5' RACE reads through MiXCR, storing one row per CDR3 protein. In the table there are around 100,000 distinct CDR3 sequences, 5.9% of which are singletons. Material: memory T cells sorted from blood. The origin of this receptor is a woman between 45 and 60 years old in good health.

The CDR3 DNA is TGCAGCGCCCCGTCTGGAAACACCATATATTTT. It encodes CSAPSGNTIYF. This sequence joins TRBV29-1 and TRBJ1-3; no definite D call. CDR1 and CDR2 from the germline V gene are SQVTM and ANQGSEA. The ends were cut back, 7 bases at V and 1 base at J, with 5 bases in the middle. This CDR3 is built from 11 residues. The entire variable domain, with the rest obtained from reference TRBV29-1 and TRBJ1-3, is as follows: SAVISQKPSRDICQRGTSLTIQCQVDSQVTMMFWYRQQPGQSLTLIATANQGSEATYESGFVIDKFPISRPNLTFSTLTVSNMSPEDSSIYLCSAPSGNTIYFGEGSWLTVV.